This entry is about one T cell receptor (beta chain). Its cognate antigen is unknown. The CDR3 sequence is 14 residues long. The trim removed 4 bases at V and 3 bases at J, leaving 3 bases unmatched. Per the germline V gene, CDR1 is MNHNY and CDR2 is SVGAGI (reference sequence). The study reverse transcribed the entire isolated RNA, so it sequenced expressed TCRB transcripts. TCRdb keeps only in-frame clones here, not all; method: immunoSEQ multiplex PCR. The sample shows 150,000 to 190,000 clones, approximately 10% of them seen only once. This sample is drawn from a study of beta chain features in type 1 diabetes. Findings of the study overall: Shortening that was moderate but significant affected the TCRB CDR3s of Type 1 diabetes patients in all four CD4+ subsets. Researchers reported that naive, central memory and Treg TCRB repertoires appeared more similar in patients than in healthy donors.

The authors sorted CD4+ naive, central memory, regulatory and stem cell-like memory cells via CD45RO/CCR7/CD25/CD127/CD95/CD27. Sequenced material: central memory CD4+ T cells from blood. The clonotype was recovered from a young man with type 1 diabetes. This chain connects TRBV6-6 to TRBJ2-7, with 10 bases lining up with TRBD2. This CDR3 is CASSLLAGDYEQYF. Here the CDR3 DNA reads TGTGCCAGCAGTTTGCTAGCGGGAGACTACGAGCAGTACTTC.